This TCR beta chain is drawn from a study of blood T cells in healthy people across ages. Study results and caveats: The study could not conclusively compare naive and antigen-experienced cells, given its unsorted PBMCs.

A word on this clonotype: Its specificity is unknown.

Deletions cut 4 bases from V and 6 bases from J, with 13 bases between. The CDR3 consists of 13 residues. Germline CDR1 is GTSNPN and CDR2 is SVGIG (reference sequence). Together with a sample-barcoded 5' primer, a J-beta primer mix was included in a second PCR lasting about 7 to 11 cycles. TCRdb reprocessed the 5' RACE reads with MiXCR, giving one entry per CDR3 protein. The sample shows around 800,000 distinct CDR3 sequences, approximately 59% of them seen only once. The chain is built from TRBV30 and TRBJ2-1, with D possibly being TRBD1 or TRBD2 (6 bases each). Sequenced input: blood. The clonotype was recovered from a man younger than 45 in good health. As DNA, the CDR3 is TGTGCCTGGAATGGGGGGCGACCCAATGAGCAGTTCTTC. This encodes CAWNGGRPNEQFF.